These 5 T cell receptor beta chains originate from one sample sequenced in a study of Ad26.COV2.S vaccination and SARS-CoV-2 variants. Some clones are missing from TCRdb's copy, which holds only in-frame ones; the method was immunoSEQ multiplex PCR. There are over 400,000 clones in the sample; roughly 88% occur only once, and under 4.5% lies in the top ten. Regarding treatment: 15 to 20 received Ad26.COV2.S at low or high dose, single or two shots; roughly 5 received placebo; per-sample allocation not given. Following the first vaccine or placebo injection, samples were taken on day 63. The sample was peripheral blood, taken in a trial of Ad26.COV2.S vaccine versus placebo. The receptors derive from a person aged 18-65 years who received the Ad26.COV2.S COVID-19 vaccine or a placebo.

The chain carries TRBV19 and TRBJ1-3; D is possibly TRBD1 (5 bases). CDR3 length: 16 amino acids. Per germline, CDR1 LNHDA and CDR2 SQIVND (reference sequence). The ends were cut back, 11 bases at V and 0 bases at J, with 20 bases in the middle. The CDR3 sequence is CAAGPRGSNSGNTIYF. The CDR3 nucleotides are TGTGCCGCCGGCCCGAGGGGCAGTAACTCTGGAAACACCATATATTTT. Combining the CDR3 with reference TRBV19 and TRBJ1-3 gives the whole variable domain DGGITQSPKYLFRKEGQNVTLSCEQNLNHDAMYWYRQDPGQGLRLIYYSQIVNDFQKGDIAEGYSVSREKKESFPLTVTSAQKNPTAFYLCAAGPRGSNSGNTIYFGEGSWLTVV.

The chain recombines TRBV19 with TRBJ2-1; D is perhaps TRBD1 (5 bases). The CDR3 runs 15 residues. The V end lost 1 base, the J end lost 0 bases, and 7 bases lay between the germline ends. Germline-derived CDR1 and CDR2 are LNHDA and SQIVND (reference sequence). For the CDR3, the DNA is TGTGCCAGTAGTATAGTAGACAGCTCCTACAATGAGCAGTTCTTC. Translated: CASSIVDSSYNEQFF.

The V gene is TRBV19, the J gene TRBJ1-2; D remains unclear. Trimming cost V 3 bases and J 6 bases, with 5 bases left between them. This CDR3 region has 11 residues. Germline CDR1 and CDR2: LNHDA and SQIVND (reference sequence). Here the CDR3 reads CASSMGNGYTF. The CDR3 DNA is TGTGCCAGTAGTATGGGAAATGGCTACACCTTC.

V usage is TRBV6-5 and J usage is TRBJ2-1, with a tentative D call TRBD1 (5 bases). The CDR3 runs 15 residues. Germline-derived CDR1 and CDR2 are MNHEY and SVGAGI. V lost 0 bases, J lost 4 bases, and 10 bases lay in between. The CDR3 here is CASSYSTAPYNEQFF. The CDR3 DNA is TGTGCCAGCAGTTACTCGACAGCACCGTACAATGAGCAGTTCTTC.

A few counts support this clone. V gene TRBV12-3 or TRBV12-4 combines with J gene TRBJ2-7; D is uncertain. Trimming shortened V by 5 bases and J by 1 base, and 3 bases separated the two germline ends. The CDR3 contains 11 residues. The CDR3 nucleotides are TGTGCCAGCAGTGAATCCTACGAGCAGTACTTC. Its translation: CASSESYEQYF.